These 6 T cell receptor beta chains were all obtained from the same sample, sequenced in a study of shared clonotypes between healthy human individuals. The protocol was immunoSEQ multiplex PCR, while the TCRdb copy is restricted to in-frame clones and leaves out a portion. Of over 850,000 clones in the sample, around 78% were seen once. Sequenced: memory CD4+ T cells from PBMCs. The subset denotes: CD45RA-negative fraction. The origin of the receptors is a man between 18 and 35 years old in good health. Some clones in this sample may be carry-over from other donors' samples.

The J gene is TRBJ1-4, the V gene TRBV27, with 10 bases that match TRBD1. Germline V gives CDR1 MNHEY, CDR2 SMNVEV (reference sequence). J gave up 7 bases and V 5 bases, and 16 bases lay outside the gene matches. The CDR3 length is 18 residues. CDR3 sequence reads: CASSTHRDRGKYGEKLFF. DNA for the CDR3: TGTGCCAGCAGTACACACCGGGACAGGGGTAAATATGGTGAAAAACTGTTTTTT.

The chain combines TRBV28 with TRBJ2-7; 7 positions match TRBD1. In germline, CDR1 is MDHEN, CDR2 SYDVKM. The CDR3 is 12 amino acids. V lost 7 bases to trimming and J lost 2 bases; unmatched junction nucleotides: 2. The CDR3 DNA reads TGTGCCAGCACGGGACAGACCTACGAGCAGTACTTC. Its protein product is CASTGQTYEQYF.

This chain uses TRBV28 with TRBJ2-3; TRBD1 is a possible D gene (6 bases). The germline V gene has CDR1 MDHEN and CDR2 SYDVKM. The length of the CDR3 is 13 residues. V was pared by 6 bases and J by 5 bases, with 12 bases between. The CDR3 spells CASSPTGRDTQYF. The CDR3 DNA sequence: TGTGCCAGCAGCCCAACAGGGAGAGATACGCAGTATTTT.

This chain uses TRBV21-1 with TRBJ1-2; TRBD1, the D gene given by the table, was not confirmed from the DNA. TRBV21-1 is described as a pseudogene. CDR3 length: 14 residues. CDR3 coding DNA: TGTGCCAGCACGGACGGACAGGCCTTCTATGGCTACACCTTC. Translation: CASTDGQAFYGYTF.

The chain couples TRBV19 to TRBJ2-3; 10 nucleotides agree with TRBD2. The germline CDR1 and CDR2 sequences are LNHDA and SQIVND (reference sequence). The CDR3 length is 15 residues. Trimming cost V 9 bases and J 5 bases; bases outside gene matches: 11. DNA of the CDR3: TGTGCCAGCCTGGGGAGCGGGAGGGCGGAAGATACGCAGTATTTT. This gives the protein CASLGSGRAEDTQYF.

A single count supports this clone. J is TRBJ2-3 and V is TRBV6-1; 8 bases line up with TRBD1. The ends lost 11 bases at V and 1 base at J; junction bases unmatched: 11. The V gene's germline CDR1 is MNHNS and CDR2 SASEGT. This CDR3 region has 15 residues. The CDR3 sequence is CAGTKDRARTDTQYF. DNA of the CDR3: TGTGCCGGAACAAAGGACAGGGCCCGCACAGATACGCAGTATTTT.